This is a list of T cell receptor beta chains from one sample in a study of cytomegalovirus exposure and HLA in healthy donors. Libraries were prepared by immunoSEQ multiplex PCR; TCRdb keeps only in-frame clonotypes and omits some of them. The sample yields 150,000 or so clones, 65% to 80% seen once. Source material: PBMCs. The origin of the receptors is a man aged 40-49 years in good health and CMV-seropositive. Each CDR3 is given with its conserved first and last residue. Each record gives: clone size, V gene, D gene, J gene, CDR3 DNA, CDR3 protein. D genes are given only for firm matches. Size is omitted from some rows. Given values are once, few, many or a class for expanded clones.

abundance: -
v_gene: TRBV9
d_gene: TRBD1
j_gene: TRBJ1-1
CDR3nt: TGTGCCAGCAGCGTAGTGAGATGGAGGGGGCGCGGGACTGAAGCTTTCTTT
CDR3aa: CASSVVRWRGRGTEAFF

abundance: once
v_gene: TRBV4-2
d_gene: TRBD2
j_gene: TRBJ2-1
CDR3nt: TGTGCCAGCAGCCACGGACTAGCGGGGGACAATGAGCAGTTCTTC
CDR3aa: CASSHGLAGDNEQFF

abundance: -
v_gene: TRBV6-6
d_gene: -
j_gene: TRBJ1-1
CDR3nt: TGTGCCAGCAGTTACGCGGTTACTGAAGCTTTCTTT
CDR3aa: CASSYAVTEAFF

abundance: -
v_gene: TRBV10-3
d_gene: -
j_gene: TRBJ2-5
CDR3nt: TGTGCCATCAGTGAGTCGAGGGCGGCAGACCAAGAGACCCAGTACTTC
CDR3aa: CAISESRAADQETQYF

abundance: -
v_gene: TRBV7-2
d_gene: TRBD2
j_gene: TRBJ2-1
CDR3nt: TGTGCCAGCAGCCCCCGAGTAGCGGGACACAATGAGCAGTTCTTC
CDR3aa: CASSPRVAGHNEQFF

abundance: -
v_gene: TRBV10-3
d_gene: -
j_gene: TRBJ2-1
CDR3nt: TGTGCCATCAGTGAAGAGGGAGGCTATGAGTTCTTC
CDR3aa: CAISEEGGYEFF

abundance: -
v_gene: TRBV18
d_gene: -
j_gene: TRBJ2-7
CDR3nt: TGTGCCAGCTCACCAGGGCCCCAGCCCTACGAGCAGTACTTC
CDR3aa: CASSPGPQPYEQYF

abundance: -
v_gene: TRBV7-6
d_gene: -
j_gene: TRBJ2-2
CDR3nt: TGTGCCAGCAGCTTAGCCGGGAGGAACACCGGGGAGCTGTTTTTT
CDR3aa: CASSLAGRNTGELFF

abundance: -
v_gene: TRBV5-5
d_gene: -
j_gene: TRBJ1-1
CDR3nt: TGTGCCAGCAGCCAACTATTGGGCACTGAAGCTTTCTTT
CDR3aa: CASSQLLGTEAFF

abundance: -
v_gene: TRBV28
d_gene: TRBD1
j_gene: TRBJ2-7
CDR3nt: TGTGCCAGCAGTTTATTGGCCGGGACAGGGGGCCACGAGCAGTACTTC
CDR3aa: CASSLLAGTGGHEQYF

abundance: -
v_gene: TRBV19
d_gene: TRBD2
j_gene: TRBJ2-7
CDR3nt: TGTGCCAGTGCGGCGGGAGGGTCCTACGAGCAGTACTTC
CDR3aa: CASAAGGSYEQYF

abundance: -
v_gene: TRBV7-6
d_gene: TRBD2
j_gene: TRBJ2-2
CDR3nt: TGTGCCAGCAGCTCGGGGGGACTAGCGGGAGGGCCCTACGGGGAGCTGTTTTTT
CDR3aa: CASSSGGLAGGPYGELFF

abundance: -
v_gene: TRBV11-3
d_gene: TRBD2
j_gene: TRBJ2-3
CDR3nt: TGTGCCAGCAGCTTAGTGGCTAGCGGGAGTACGCAGTATTTT
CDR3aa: CASSLVASGSTQYF

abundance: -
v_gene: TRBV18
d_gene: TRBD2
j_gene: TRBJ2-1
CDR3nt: TGTGCCAGCTCACCTGACGGGAGGTCTTCCTACAATGAGCAGTTCTTC
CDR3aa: CASSPDGRSSYNEQFF

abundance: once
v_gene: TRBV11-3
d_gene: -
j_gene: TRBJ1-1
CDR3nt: TGTGCCAGCAGCTTATCGGGTTTGAACACTGAAGCTTTCTTT
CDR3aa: CASSLSGLNTEAFF

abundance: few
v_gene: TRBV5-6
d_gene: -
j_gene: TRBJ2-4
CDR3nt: TGTGCCAGCAGCTTGGGGCGGGCCAAAAACAGTCAGTACTTC
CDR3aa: CASSLGRAKNSQYF

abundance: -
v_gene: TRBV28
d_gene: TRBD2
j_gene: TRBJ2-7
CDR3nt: TGTGCCAGCACCGGGACTAGTCGGTACTACGAGCAGTACTTC
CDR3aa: CASTGTSRYYEQYF

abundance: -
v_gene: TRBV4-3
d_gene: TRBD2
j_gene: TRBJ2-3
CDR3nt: TGCGCCAGCAGCCAAGATCGTAACGGAGCGGGAGTAACAGATACGCAGTATTTT
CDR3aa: CASSQDRNGAGVTDTQYF

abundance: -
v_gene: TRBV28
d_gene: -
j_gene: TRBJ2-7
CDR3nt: TGTGCCAGCAGTTTGCGCCGGGGGACCTACGAGCAGTACTTC
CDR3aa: CASSLRRGTYEQYF

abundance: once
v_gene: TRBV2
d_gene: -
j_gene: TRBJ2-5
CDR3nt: TGTGCCAGCAGTACAGGGTTAGAGACCCAGTACTTC
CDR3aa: CASSTGLETQYF

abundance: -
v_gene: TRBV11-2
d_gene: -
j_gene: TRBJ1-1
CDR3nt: TGTGCCAGCAGCTTACTCGGGGGAAACACTGAAGCTTTCTTT
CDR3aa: CASSLLGGNTEAFF

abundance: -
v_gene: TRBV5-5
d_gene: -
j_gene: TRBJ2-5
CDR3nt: TGTGCCAGCAGCTTGGAGAGCGTGGGAGAGACCCAGTACTTC
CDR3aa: CASSLESVGETQYF

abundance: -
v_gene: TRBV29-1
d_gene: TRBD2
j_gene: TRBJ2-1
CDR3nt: TGCAGCGGCGGGGGGGCCACGGGAGGTGAGCAGTTCTTC
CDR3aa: CSGGGATGGEQFF

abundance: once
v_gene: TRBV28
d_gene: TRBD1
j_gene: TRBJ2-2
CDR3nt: TGTGCCAGCAGTTTCAGGACAGGGGCCGGGGAGCTGTTTTTT
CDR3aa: CASSFRTGAGELFF

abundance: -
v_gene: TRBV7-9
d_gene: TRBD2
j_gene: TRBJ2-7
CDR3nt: TGTGCCAGCAGCTTAGAGATAGCGGGAGTTGTCGGGCAGTACTTC
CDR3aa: CASSLEIAGVVGQYF

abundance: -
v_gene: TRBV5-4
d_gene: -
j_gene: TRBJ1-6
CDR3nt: TGTGCCAGCAGCTTAGGCGGAAGCTCCTATAATTCACCCCTCCACTTT
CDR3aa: CASSLGGSSYNSPLHF

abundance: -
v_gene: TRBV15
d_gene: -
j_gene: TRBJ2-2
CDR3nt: TGTGCCACCGCCCCGGGTGTCCACCCCGGGGAGCTGTTTTTT
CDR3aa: CATAPGVHPGELFF

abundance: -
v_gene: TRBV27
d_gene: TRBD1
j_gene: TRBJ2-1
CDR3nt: TGTGCCAGCAGTACCGACAGGGGGCCGTGGGATGAGCAGTTCTTC
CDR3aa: CASSTDRGPWDEQFF

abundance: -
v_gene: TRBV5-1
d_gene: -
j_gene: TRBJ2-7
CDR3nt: TGCGCCAGCAGCCGGACACCAGACGCCCACGAGCAGTACTTC
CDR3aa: CASSRTPDAHEQYF

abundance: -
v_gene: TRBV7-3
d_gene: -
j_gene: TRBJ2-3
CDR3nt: TGTGCCAGCAGCCCGGGGAGAAGGGACACAGATACGCAGTATTTT
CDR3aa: CASSPGRRDTDTQYF

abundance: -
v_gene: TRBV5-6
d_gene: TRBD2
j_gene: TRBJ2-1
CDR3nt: TGTGCCAGCAGCCCGGTGCTAGCGGGCCTCAATGAGCAGTTCTTC
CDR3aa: CASSPVLAGLNEQFF

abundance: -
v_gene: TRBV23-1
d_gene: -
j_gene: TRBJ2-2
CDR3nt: TGCGCCAGCAGGGGACTCAAACTGGGGGACACCGGGGAGCTGTTTTTT
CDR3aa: CASRGLKLGDTGELFF

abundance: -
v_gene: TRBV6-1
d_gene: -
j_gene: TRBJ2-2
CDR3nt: TGTGCCAGCAGTGCTTTATCCGGACAGACGAACACCGGGGAGCTGTTTTTT
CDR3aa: CASSALSGQTNTGELFF

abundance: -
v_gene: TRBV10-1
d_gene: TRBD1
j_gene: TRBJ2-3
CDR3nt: TGCGCCAGCAGCGAAGCCGGGACAGTAGATACGCAGTATTTT
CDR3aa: CASSEAGTVDTQYF

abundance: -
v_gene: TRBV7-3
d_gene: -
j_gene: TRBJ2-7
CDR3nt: TGTGCCAGCAGCTGCGAGGAACTAGCTCGCGAGCAGTACTTC
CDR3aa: CASSCEELAREQYF

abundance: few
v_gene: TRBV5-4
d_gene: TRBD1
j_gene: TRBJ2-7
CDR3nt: TGTGCCAGCAGCGGACAGGGTACCTACGAGCAGTACTTC
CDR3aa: CASSGQGTYEQYF

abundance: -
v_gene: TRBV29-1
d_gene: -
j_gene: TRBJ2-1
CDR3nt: TGCAGCGCTCAGTACAATGAGCAGTTCTTC
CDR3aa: CSAQYNEQFF

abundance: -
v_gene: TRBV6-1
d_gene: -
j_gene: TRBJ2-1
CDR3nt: TGTGCCAGCAGCGGGAGCTTCGACAATGAGCAGTTCTTC
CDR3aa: CASSGSFDNEQFF

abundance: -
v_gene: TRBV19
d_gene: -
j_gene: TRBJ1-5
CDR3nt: TGTGCCAGTAGTAACGGCGGTCAGCCCCAGCATTTT
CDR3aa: CASSNGGQPQHF

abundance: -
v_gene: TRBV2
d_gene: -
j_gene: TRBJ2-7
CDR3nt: TGTGCCAGCAGTGAAAGGCAGGGCCTAAAGTACGAGCAGTACTTC
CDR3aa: CASSERQGLKYEQYF

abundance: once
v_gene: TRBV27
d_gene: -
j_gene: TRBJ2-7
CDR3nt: TGTGCCAGCAGTTTAGGAAGGGGGTACGAGCAGTACTTC
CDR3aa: CASSLGRGYEQYF

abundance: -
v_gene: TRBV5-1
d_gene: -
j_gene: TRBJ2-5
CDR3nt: TGCGCCAGCAGCTTGGGTCTTAACGGACAGCAAGAGACCCAGTACTTC
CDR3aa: CASSLGLNGQQETQYF

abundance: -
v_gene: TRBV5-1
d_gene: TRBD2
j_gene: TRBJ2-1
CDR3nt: TGCGCCAGCAGCATCGGGACTAGCGGAAATGAGCAGTTCTTC
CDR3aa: CASSIGTSGNEQFF

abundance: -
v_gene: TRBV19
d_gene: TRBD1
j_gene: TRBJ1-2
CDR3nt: TGTGCCAGTAGTATGAGGCAGGGGGCAATCTCTGGCTACACCTTC
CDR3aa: CASSMRQGAISGYTF

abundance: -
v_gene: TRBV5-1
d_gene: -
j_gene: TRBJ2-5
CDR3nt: TGCGCCAGCAGCTTGGACACCAACCAAGAGACCCAGTACTTC
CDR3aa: CASSLDTNQETQYF

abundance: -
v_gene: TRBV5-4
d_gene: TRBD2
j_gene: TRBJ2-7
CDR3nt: TGTGCCAGCAGCCTTGAACTAGCGGGAGGTCGAGAGCAGTACTTC
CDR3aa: CASSLELAGGREQYF